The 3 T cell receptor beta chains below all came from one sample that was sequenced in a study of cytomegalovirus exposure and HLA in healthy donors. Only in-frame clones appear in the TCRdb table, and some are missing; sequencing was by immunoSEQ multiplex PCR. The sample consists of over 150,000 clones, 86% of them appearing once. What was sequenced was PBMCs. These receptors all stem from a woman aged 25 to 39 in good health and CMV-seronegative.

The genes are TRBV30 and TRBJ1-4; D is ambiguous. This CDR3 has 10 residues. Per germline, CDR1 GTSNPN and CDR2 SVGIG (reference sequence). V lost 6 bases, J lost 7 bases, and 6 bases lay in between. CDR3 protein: CACSAEKLFF. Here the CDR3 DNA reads TGTGCCTGTTCGGCTGAAAAACTGTTTTTT. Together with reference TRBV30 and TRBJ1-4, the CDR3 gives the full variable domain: SQTIHQWPATLVQPVGSPLSLECTVEGTSNPNLYWYRQAAGRGLQLLFYSVGIGQISSEVPQNLSASRPQDRQFILSSKKLLLSDSGFYLCACSAEKLFFGSGTQLSVL.

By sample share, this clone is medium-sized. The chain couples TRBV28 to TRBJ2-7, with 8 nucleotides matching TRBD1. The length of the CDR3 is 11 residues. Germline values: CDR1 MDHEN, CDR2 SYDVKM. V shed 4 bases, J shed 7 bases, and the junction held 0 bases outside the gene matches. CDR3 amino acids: CASSWTGEQYF. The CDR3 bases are TGTGCCAGCAGTTGGACAGGGGAGCAGTACTTC.

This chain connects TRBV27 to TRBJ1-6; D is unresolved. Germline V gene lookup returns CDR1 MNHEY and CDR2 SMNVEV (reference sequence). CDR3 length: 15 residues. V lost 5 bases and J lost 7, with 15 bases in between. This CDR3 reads CASSALRAPNSPLHF. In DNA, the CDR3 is TGTGCCAGCAGTGCCCTGCGAGCCCCAAATTCACCCCTCCACTTT.